This section outlines one TCR beta chain sequence together with its context. Sequencing used immunoSEQ multiplex PCR; TCRdb keeps in-frame clones, though not all of them. The table shows about 140,000 clones, with approximately 90% occurring only once. This sample was included in a study of blood T cell repertoires in COVID-19. Study at large: Sources were T cells, B-cell-depleted T cells, or PBMCs; the material itself was cDNA or gDNA.

From germline, CDR1 is MNHNY and CDR2 SVGAGI (reference sequence). This CDR3 has 14 amino acids. Trimming removed 6 bases from V and 0 bases from J; junction bases left unmatched: 1. This TCR came from an elderly woman with acute or convalescent COVID-19. The rearrangement joins TRBV6-6 to TRBJ1-5; 8 bases fit TRBD1. Sequencing input: peripheral blood. DNA for the CDR3: TGTGCCAGCAGCGGACAGGGTAGCAATCAGCCCCAGCATTTT. Amino acid sequence: CASSGQGSNQPQHF.